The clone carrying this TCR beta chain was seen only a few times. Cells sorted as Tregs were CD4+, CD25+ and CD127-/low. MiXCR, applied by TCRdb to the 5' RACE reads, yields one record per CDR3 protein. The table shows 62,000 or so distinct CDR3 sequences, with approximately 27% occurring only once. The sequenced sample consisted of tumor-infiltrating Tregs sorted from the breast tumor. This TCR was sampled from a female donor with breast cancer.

The DNA of the CDR3 is TGCGCCAGCAGCTTGGATCGGGGGGCGACCGGAAACACCATATATTTT. Translating it yields CASSLDRGATGNTIYF. The J gene is TRBJ1-3, the V gene TRBV5-1; D is possibly TRBD1 (6 bases). The CDR3 is 16 residues long. Trimming shortened V by 0 bases and J by 4 bases, and 14 bases separated the two germline ends. The germline gives CDR1 SGHRS, CDR2 YFSETQ.